This T cell receptor (beta chain) originates from a study of T cell repertoires in cytomegalovirus infection. The CDR3 is made up of 14 amino acids. Trimming took off 6 bases at V and 9 bases at J, with 15 bases between the two ends. Germline V CDR1 and CDR2: SEHNR, FQNEAQ (reference sequence). MiXCR was run by TCRdb on the reads, yielding one entry per CDR3 protein. Among about 890,000 distinct CDR3 sequences listed, 30% to 40% were seen once. At least ten counts were recorded for this clonotype. No antigen is known for it. This sequence was found in a human donor in good health (CMV status not recorded). Some clones in this sample may be carry-over from other donors' samples. The J gene is TRBJ1-6, the V gene TRBV7-9; perhaps TRBD1 as D (6 bases). Sequences were derived from cultured CD8+ T cells from PBMCs, sampled from culture after CMV antigen stimulation. In DNA, the CDR3 is TGTGCCAGCAGGACCGATGGACAGATTTCACCCCTCCACTTT. It codes for CASRTDGQISPLHF. The whole variable domain, filled in from reference TRBV7-9 and TRBJ1-6, reads DTGVSQNPRHKITKRGQNVTFRCDPISEHNRLYWYRQTLGQGPEFLTYFQNEAQLEKSRLLSDRFSAERPKGSFSTLEIQRTEQGDSAMYLCASRTDGQISPLHFGNGTRLTVT.